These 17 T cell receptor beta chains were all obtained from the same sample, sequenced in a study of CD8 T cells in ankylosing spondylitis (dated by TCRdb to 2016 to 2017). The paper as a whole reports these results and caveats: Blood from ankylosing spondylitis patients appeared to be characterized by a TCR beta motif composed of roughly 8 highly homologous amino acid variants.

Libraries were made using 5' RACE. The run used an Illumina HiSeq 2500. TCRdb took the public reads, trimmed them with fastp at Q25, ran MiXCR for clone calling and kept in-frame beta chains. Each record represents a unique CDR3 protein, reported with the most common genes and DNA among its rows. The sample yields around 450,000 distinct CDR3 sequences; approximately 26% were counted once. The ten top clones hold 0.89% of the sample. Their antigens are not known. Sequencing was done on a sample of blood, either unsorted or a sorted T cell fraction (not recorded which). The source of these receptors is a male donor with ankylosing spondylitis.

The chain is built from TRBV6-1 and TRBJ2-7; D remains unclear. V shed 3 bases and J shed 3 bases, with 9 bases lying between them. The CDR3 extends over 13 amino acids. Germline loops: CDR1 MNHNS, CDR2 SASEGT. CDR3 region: CASSDWRSYEQYV. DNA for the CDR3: TGTGCCAGCAGTGATTGGCGGAGCTACGAGCAGTACGTC.

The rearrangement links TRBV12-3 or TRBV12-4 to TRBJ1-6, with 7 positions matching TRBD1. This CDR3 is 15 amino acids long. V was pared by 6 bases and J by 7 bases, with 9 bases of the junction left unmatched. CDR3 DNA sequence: TGTGCCAGCAGCCCCCTGACAGGGAGGAATTCACCCCTCCACTTT. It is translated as CASSPLTGRNSPLHF.

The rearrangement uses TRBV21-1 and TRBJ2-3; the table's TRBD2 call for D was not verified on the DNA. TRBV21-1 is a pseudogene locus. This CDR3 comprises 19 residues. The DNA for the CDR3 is TGTGCCAGCAGCACCCTTCTGCGAGGGACTAGCGGGAGTAGGGTTACGCAGTATTTT. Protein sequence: CASSTLLRGTSGSRVTQYF.

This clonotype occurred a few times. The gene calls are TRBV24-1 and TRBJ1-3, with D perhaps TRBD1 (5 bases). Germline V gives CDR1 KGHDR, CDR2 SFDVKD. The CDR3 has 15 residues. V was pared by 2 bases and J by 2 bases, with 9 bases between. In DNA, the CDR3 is TGTGCCACCAGTGATTCCAGAGGGGCTGGAAACACCATATATTTT. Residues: CATSDSRGAGNTIYF.

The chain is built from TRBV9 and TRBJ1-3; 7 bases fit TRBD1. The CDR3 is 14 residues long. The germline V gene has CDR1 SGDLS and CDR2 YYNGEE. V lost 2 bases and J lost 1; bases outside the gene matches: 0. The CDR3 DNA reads TGTGCCAGCAGCGTCAGGGGGTCTGGAAACACCATATATTTT. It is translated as CASSVRGSGNTIYF.

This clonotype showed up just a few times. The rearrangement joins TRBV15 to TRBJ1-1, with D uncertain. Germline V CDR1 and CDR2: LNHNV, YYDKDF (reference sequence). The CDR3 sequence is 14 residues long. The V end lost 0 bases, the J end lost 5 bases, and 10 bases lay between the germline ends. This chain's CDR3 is CATSRDPRGTEAFF. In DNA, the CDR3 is TGTGCCACCAGCAGAGATCCCCGAGGGACTGAAGCTTTCTTT.

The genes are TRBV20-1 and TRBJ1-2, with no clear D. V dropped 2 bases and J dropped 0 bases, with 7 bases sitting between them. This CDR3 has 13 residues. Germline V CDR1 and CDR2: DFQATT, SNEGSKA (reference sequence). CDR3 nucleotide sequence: TGCAGTGCTAGACAGGAATCTAACTATGGCTACACCTTC. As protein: CSARQESNYGYTF.

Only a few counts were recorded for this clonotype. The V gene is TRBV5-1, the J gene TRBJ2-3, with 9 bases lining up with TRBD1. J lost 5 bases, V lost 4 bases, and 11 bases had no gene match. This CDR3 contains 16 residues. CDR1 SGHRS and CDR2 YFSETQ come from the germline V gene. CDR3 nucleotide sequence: TGCGCCAGCAGCACAGAGGGGGGACAGGGATTAGATACGCAGTATTTT. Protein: CASSTEGGQGLDTQYF.

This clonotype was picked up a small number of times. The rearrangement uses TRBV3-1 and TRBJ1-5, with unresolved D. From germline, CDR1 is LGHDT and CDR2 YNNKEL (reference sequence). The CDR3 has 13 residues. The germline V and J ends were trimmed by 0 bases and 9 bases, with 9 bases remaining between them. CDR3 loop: CASSQDWMGPQHF. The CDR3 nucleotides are TGTGCCAGCAGCCAAGATTGGATGGGGCCCCAGCATTTT.

Written as DNA, the CDR3 is TGTGCCAGCAGCCCCGACAGGGTCCGATATCAACTGTTTTTT. It encodes CASSPDRVRYQLFF. The chain joins TRBV12-3 or TRBV12-4 to TRBJ1-4; 7 nucleotides agree with TRBD1. The CDR3 sequence is 14 residues long. J was trimmed by 12 bases and V by 6 bases; bases with no gene match: 13.

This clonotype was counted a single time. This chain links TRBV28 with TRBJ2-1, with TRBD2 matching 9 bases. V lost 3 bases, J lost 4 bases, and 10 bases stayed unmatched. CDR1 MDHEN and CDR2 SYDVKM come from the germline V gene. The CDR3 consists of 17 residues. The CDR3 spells CASSFGGGRGPYNEQFF. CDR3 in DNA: TGTGCCAGCAGTTTCGGGGGCGGGAGGGGCCCTTACAATGAGCAGTTCTTC.

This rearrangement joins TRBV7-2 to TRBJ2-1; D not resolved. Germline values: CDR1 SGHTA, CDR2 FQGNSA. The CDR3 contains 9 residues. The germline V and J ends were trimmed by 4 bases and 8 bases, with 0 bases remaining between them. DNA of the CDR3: TGTGCCAGCAGCTATGAGCAGTTCTTC. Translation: CASSYEQFF.

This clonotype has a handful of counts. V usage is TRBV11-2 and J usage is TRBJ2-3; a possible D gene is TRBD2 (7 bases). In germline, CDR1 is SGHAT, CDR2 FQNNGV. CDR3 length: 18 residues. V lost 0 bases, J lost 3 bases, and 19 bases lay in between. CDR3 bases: TGTGCCAGCAGCTTAGAGCGTCGGACTAGGGGGAAGACAGATACGCAGTATTTT. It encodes CASSLERRTRGKTDTQYF.

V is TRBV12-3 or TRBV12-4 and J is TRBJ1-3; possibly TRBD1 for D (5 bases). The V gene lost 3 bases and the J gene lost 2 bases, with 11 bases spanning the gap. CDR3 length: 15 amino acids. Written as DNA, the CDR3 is TGTGCCAGCAGTTTTGACAGCTTCCCTGGAAACACCATATATTTT. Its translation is CASSFDSFPGNTIYF.

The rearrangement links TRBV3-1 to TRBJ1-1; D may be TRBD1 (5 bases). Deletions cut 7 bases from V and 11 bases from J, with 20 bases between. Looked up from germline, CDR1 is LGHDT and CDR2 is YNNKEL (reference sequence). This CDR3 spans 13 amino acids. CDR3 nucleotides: TGTGCCAGCACCTCCGGAGGGGCAGGTGTGGCTTTCTTT. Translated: CASTSGGAGVAFF.

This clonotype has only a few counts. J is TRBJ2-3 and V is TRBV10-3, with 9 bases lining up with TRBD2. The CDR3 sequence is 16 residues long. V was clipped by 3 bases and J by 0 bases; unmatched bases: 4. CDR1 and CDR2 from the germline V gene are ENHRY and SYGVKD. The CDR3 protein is CAISDNLAGSTDTQYF. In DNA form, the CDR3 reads TGTGCCATCAGTGACAACCTAGCGGGAAGCACAGATACGCAGTATTTT.

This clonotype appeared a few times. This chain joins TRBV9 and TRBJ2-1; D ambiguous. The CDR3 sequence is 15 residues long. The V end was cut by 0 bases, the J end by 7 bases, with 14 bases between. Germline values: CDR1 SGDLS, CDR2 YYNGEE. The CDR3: CASSVDEASWNEQFF. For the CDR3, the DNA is TGTGCCAGCAGCGTAGATGAGGCATCATGGAATGAGCAGTTCTTC.